Listed here are 5 T cell receptor beta chains from one sample, sequenced in a study of blood T cell repertoires in COVID-19. Profiling relied on immunoSEQ multiplex PCR, and the TCRdb table lists in-frame clones only, not all of them. In the table there are fewer than 65,000 clones, around four fifths of which are singletons. Source material: peripheral blood. These receptors were taken from a man aged 60 to 75 with acute or convalescent COVID-19.

There are a few counts of this clone. The CDR3 is CASSFLRGLYNEQFF. The CDR3 region has the DNA TGTGCCAGCAGCTTTTTGCGGGGGCTTTACAATGAGCAGTTCTTC. The V call is TRBV5-6, the J call TRBJ2-1; TRBD2 is a possible D gene (7 bases). Trimming shortened V by 2 bases and J by 4 bases, and 13 bases separated the two germline ends. The CDR3 length is 15 residues. The germline CDR1 and CDR2 sequences are SGHDT and YYEEEE.

The V and J genes are TRBV5-4 and TRBJ2-6, with 11 bases aligning to TRBD1. Germline V lookup: CDR1 SGHNT, CDR2 YYREEE (reference sequence). The J segment lost 3 bases and the V segment lost 5 bases, leaving 4 bases of the junction unmatched. The CDR3 runs 16 residues. The CDR3 region has the DNA TGTGCCAGCAGTTGGGGACAGGGGGATGGGGCCAACGTCCTGACTTTC. Its translation: CASSWGQGDGANVLTF.

The chain is built from TRBV18 and TRBJ1-2, with TRBD1 as a possible D gene (6 bases). Looked up from germline, CDR1 is KGHSH and CDR2 is LQKENI. The CDR3 is made up of 13 amino acids. The V and J ends lost 1 base and 8 bases respectively, with 11 bases between them. The DNA for the CDR3 is TGTGCCAGCTCACCACGGGCAGGGGAAGGCTACACCTTC. Translating it yields CASSPRAGEGYTF.

The chain uses TRBV5-1 and TRBJ1-2, with D possibly being TRBD1 (6 bases). CDR3 length: 14 amino acids. Germline assignment: CDR1 SGHRS and CDR2 YFSETQ. The V end lost 4 bases, the J end lost 4 bases, and 14 bases lay between the germline ends. Here the CDR3 DNA reads TGCGCCAGCAGCCCGGGCGAAGGGGGCTATGGCTACACCTTC. Its protein product is CASSPGEGGYGYTF.

The chain joins TRBV5-4 to TRBJ2-1; D possibly corresponds to TRBD1 (5 bases). Trimming left V 0 bases short and J 6 bases short, with 16 bases between. The CDR3 sequence is 16 residues long. Germline-derived CDR1 and CDR2 are SGHNT and YYREEE (reference sequence). The CDR3 protein is CASSLAKGSQGNEQFF. The CDR3 region has the DNA TGTGCCAGCAGCTTGGCCAAAGGCTCTCAGGGCAATGAGCAGTTCTTC.